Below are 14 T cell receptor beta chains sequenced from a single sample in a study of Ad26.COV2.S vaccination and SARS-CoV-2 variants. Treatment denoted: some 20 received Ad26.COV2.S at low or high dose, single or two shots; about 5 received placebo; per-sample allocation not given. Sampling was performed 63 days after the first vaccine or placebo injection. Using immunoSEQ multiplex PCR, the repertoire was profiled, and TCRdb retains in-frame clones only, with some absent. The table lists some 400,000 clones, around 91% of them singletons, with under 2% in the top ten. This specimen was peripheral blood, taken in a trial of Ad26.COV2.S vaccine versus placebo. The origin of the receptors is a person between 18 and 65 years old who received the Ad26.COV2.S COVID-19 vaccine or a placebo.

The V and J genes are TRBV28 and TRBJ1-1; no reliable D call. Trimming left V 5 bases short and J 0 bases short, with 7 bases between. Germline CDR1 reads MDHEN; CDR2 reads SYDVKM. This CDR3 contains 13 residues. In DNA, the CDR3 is TGTGCCAGCAGTCCCTGGTTGAACACTGAAGCTTTCTTT. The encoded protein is CASSPWLNTEAFF. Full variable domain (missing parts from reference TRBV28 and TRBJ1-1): DVKVTQSSRYLVKRTGEKVFLECVQDMDHENMFWYRQDPGLGLRLIYFSYDVKMKEKGDIPEGYSVSREKKERFSLILESASTNQTSMYLCASSPWLNTEAFFGQGTRLTVV.

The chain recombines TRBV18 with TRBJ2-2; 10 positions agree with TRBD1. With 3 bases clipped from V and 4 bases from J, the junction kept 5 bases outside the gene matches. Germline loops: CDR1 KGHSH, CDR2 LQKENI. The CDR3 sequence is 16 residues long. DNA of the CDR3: TGTGCCAGCTCACCCCCGGGACAGGGGAGCACCGGGGAGCTGTTTTTT. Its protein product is CASSPPGQGSTGELFF.

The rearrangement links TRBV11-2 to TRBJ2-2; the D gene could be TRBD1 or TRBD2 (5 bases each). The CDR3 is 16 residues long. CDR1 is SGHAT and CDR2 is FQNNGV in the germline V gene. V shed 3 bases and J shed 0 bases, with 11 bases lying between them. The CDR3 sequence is CASSLGENANTGELFF. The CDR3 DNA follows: TGTGCCAGCAGCTTGGGGGAAAACGCGAACACCGGGGAGCTGTTTTTT. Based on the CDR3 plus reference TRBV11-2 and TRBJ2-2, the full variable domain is EAGVAQSPRYKIIEKRQSVAFWCNPISGHATLYWYQQILGQGPKLLIQFQNNGVVDDSQLPKDRFSAERLKGVDSTLKIQPAKLEDSAVYLCASSLGENANTGELFFGEGSRLTVL.

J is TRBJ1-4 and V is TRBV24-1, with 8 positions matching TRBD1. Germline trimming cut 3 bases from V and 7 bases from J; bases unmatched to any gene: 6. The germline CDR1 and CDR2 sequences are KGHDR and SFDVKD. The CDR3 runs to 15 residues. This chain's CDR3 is CATSDPGTGGEKLFF. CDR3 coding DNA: TGTGCCACCAGTGATCCCGGGACAGGAGGTGAAAAACTGTTTTTT.

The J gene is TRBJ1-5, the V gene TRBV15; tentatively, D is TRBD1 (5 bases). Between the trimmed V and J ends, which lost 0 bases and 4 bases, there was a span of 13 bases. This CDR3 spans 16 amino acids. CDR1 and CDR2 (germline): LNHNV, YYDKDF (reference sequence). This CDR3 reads CATSREWDRRNQPQHF. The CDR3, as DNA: TGTGCCACCAGCAGAGAATGGGACCGGAGGAATCAGCCCCAGCATTTT.

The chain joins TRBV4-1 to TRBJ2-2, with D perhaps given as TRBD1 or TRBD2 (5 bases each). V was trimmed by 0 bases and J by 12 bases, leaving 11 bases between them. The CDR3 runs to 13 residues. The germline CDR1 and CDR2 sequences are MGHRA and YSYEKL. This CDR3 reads CASSQEESGQLFF. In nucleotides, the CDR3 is TGCGCCAGCAGCCAAGAAGAGTCGGGGCAGCTGTTTTTT.

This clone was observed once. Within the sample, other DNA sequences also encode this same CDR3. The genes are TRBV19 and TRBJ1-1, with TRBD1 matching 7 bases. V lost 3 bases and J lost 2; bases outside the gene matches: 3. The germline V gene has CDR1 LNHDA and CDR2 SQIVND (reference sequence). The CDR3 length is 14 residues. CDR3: CASSITGVNTEAFF. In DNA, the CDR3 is TGTGCCAGTAGTATCACAGGGGTTAACACTGAAGCTTTCTTT.

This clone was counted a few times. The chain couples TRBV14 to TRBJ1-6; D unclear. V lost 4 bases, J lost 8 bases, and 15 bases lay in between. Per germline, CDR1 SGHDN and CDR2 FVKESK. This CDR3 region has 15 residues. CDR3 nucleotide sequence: TGTGCCAGCAGCCCATACCGGGATAAGGATTCACCCCTCCACTTT. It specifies CASSPYRDKDSPLHF.

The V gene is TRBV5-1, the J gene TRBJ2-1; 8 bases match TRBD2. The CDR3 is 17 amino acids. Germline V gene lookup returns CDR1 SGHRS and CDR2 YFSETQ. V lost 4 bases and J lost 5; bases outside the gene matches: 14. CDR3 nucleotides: TGCGCCAGCAGCCCGGGATCCCCGGGAGGGCCTGACAATGAGCAGTTCTTC. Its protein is CASSPGSPGGPDNEQFF. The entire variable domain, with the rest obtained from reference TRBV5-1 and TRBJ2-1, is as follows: KAGVTQTPRYLIKTRGQQVTLSCSPISGHRSVSWYQQTPGQGLQFLFEYFSETQRNKGNFPGRFSGRQFSNSRSEMNVSTLELGDSALYLCASSPGSPGGPDNEQFFGPGTRLTVL.

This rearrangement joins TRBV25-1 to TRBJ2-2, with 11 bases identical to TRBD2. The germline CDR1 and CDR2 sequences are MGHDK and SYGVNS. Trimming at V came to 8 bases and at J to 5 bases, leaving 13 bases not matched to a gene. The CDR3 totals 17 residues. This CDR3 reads CASGLAGGLGETGELFF. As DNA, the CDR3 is TGTGCCAGCGGTCTAGCGGGAGGTCTAGGAGAGACCGGGGAGCTGTTTTTT. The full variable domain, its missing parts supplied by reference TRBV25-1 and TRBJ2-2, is EADIYQTPRYLVIGTGKKITLECSQTMGHDKMYWYQQDPGMELHLIHYSYGVNSTEKGDLSSESTVSRIRTEHFPLTLESARPSHTSQYLCASGLAGGLGETGELFFGEGSRLTVL.

CDR3 sequence: CASSFTLSGRNEQFF. The CDR3 region has the DNA TGTGCCAGTAGTTTTACCCTTAGCGGGAGAAATGAGCAGTTCTTC. V and J are TRBV19 and TRBJ2-1, with TRBD2 matching 9 bases. Looked up from germline, CDR1 is LNHDA and CDR2 is SQIVND (reference sequence). V trimming: 5 bases; J trimming: 7 bases; junction bases outside the gene matches: 9. CDR3 length: 15 amino acids. The variable domain in full, completed from reference TRBV19 and TRBJ2-1, reads DGGITQSPKYLFRKEGQNVTLSCEQNLNHDAMYWYRQDPGQGLRLIYYSQIVNDFQKGDIAEGYSVSREKKESFPLTVTSAQKNPTAFYLCASSFTLSGRNEQFFGPGTRLTVL.

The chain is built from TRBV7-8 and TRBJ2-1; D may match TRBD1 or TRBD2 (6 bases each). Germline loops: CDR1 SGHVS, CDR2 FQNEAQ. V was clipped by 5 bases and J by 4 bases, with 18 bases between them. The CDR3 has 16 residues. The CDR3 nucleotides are TGTGCCAGCAGCCCCATAGGGCGGGACAATTACAATGAGCAGTTCTTC. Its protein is CASSPIGRDNYNEQFF.

The CDR3 DNA reads as TGTGCCAGCAGTCCAGGGCTTGACACCGGGGAGCTGTTTTTT. Its translation: CASSPGLDTGELFF. The chain links TRBV5-4 to TRBJ2-2, with a weak D call TRBD1 (5 bases). The CDR3 totals 14 residues. V was shortened by 5 bases and J by 3 bases, with 11 bases between the two germline ends. Germline V lookup: CDR1 SGHNT, CDR2 YYREEE (reference sequence).

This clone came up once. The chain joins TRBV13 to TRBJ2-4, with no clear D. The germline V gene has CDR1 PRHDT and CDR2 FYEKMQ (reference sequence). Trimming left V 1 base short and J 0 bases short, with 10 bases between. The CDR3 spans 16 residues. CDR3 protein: CASSLDGFLAKNIQYF. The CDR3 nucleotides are TGTGCCAGCAGCTTAGACGGGTTCCTAGCCAAAAACATTCAGTACTTC.